A single sample gave rise to the 19 T cell receptor beta chains below, sequenced in a study of blood T cell repertoires in COVID-19. The table came from immunoSEQ multiplex PCR; TCRdb's copy has only in-frame clones and leaves some out. The data show 200,000 to 250,000 clones, around nine tenths seen once. Sequencing input: peripheral blood. The origin of the receptors is a woman under 30 who had recovered from COVID-19.

The chain uses TRBV5-1 and TRBJ2-7; the match to TRBD2 covers 7 bases. Per the germline V gene, CDR1 is SGHRS and CDR2 is YFSETQ. This CDR3 has 17 residues. The V segment lost 4 bases and the J segment 0 bases; nucleotides outside the gene matches: 13. CDR3 region: CASSAPWERDFSYEQYF. CDR3 DNA sequence: TGCGCCAGCAGCGCTCCGTGGGAGCGGGACTTCTCCTACGAGCAGTACTTC.

The genes are TRBV6-2 or TRBV6-3 and TRBJ1-5; D uncertain. Germline loops: CDR1 MNHEY, CDR2 SVGEGT. The CDR3 is 15 amino acids. Trimming shortened V by 5 bases and J by 4 bases, and 15 bases separated the two germline ends. The CDR3 here is CASSDSPGLNQPQHF. Here the CDR3 DNA reads TGTGCCAGCAGTGATAGTCCGGGTCTTAATCAGCCCCAGCATTTT.

The gene calls are TRBV7-8 and TRBJ2-7; 12 bases match TRBD2. The CDR3 totals 16 residues. The J segment lost 3 bases and the V segment lost 0 bases, leaving 3 bases of the junction unmatched. Germline CDR1 reads SGHVS; CDR2 reads FQNEAQ. The CDR3 DNA sequence: TGTGCCAGCAGCTTAGCCCAGACTAGCGGGAGCTACGAGCAGTACTTC. This translates into CASSLAQTSGSYEQYF.

J is TRBJ2-4 and V is TRBV5-5; 7 bases are a match to TRBD1. From germline, CDR1 is SGHKS and CDR2 YYEKEE (reference sequence). CDR3 length: 16 residues. J gave up 6 bases and V 3 bases, and 12 bases lay outside the gene matches. The CDR3 sequence: CASSSRTGVGVNIQYF. The CDR3 nucleotides are TGTGCCAGCAGCTCCCGGACAGGCGTGGGGGTAAACATTCAGTACTTC. The full variable domain, with the rest looked up from reference TRBV5-5 and TRBJ2-4, is DAGVTQSPTHLIKTRGQQVTLRCSPISGHKSVSWYQQVLGQGPQFIFQYYEKEERGRGNFPDRFSARQFPNYSSELNVNALLLGDSALYLCASSSRTGVGVNIQYFGAGTRLSVL.

This chain links TRBV4-1 with TRBJ1-5; the D is unclear. V gave up 5 bases and J gave up 10 bases, with 9 bases separating them. This CDR3 is built from 11 residues. Germline values: CDR1 MGHRA, CDR2 YSYEKL. DNA of the CDR3: TGCGCCAGCAGCTCCCGCCTACCCCAGCATTTT. It yields the protein CASSSRLPQHF.

V and J are TRBV29-1 and TRBJ1-2; 8 bases line up with TRBD1. The germline V gene encodes CDR1 SQVTM and CDR2 ANQGSEA. The V segment lost 1 base and the J segment 2 bases; nucleotides outside the gene matches: 3. This CDR3 has 14 residues. CDR3 protein: CSVEGWTGNYGYTF. For the CDR3, the DNA is TGCAGCGTTGAAGGTTGGACAGGGAACTATGGCTACACCTTC.

The chain employs TRBV18 and TRBJ2-1, with 10 bases that match TRBD2. The germline CDR1 and CDR2 sequences are KGHSH and LQKENI. V dropped 2 bases and J dropped 7; count of bases not matched to a gene: 8. The CDR3 consists of 16 residues. This CDR3 is CASSPKVAGGGNEQFF. CDR3 DNA: TGTGCCAGCTCACCAAAAGTAGCGGGAGGTGGGAATGAGCAGTTCTTC. Full variable domain (missing parts from reference TRBV18 and TRBJ2-1): NAGVMQNPRHLVRRRGQEARLRCSPMKGHSHVYWYRQLPEEGLKFMVYLQKENIIDESGMPKERFSAEFPKEGPSILRIQQVVRGDSAAYFCASSPKVAGGGNEQFFGPGTRLTVL.

This CDR3 reads CASSRAGWEDEQFF. DNA of the CDR3: TGTGCCAGCTCAAGAGCGGGATGGGAGGATGAGCAGTTCTTC. The J gene is TRBJ2-1, the V gene TRBV18; 7 bases line up with TRBD2. The CDR3 contains 14 residues. With 5 bases clipped from V and 8 bases from J, the junction kept 9 bases outside the gene matches. Germline CDR1 reads KGHSH; CDR2 reads LQKENI.

The rearrangement uses TRBV6-1 and TRBJ2-1; TRBD2 agrees at 11 bases. The CDR3 contains 15 residues. Looked up from germline, CDR1 is MNHNS and CDR2 is SASEGT. V dropped 2 bases and J dropped 7; count of bases not matched to a gene: 4. This chain's CDR3 is CASSEPSGRMNEQFF. CDR3 in DNA: TGTGCCAGCAGTGAACCTAGCGGGAGGATGAATGAGCAGTTCTTC.

This chain joins TRBV27 and TRBJ1-1, with D possibly matching TRBD1 (6 bases). The V end lost 6 bases, the J end lost 4 bases, and 15 bases lay between the germline ends. Germline-derived CDR1 and CDR2 are MNHEY and SMNVEV (reference sequence). The CDR3 is made up of 14 amino acids. The CDR3 loop is CASRPQGLGTEAFF. As DNA, the CDR3 is TGTGCCAGCAGGCCTCAGGGGTTGGGCACTGAAGCTTTCTTT.

This CDR3 reads CAMLQGSGNTIYF. CDR3 coding DNA: TGTGCCATGCTCCAGGGCTCTGGAAACACCATATATTTT. The rearrangement links TRBV10-3 to TRBJ1-3, with D maybe TRBD1 (5 bases). Germline values: CDR1 ENHRY, CDR2 SYGVKD. Trimming took off 9 bases at V and 0 bases at J, with 9 bases between the two ends. CDR3 size: 13 residues.

This clone was found once. The chain is built from TRBV27 and TRBJ2-6, with 8 positions matching TRBD1. The V segment lost 3 bases and the J segment 3 bases; nucleotides outside the gene matches: 7. The germline CDR1 and CDR2 sequences are MNHEY and SMNVEV (reference sequence). The CDR3 length is 17 residues. DNA of the CDR3: TGTGCCAGCAGTTTTTCAGGGGGCGCGCGTGGGGCCAACGTCCTGACTTTC. It is translated as CASSFSGGARGANVLTF.

The chain recombines TRBV29-1 with TRBJ1-1; the match to TRBD1 covers 9 bases. CDR1 SQVTM and CDR2 ANQGSEA come from the germline V gene. The CDR3 runs 13 residues. Losses at the gene ends were 0 bases for V and 8 bases for J; bases not matched to a gene: 4. The CDR3 nucleotides read TGCAGCGTTGAAGACTACAGGGGGCCGGAAGCTTTCTTT. Residues: CSVEDYRGPEAFF.

The J gene is TRBJ1-5, the V gene TRBV4-3; a weak D match, TRBD1 (6 bases). This CDR3 comprises 18 residues. Germline V gene lookup returns CDR1 LGHNA and CDR2 YSLEER. V lost 1 base and J 3 bases, leaving 19 bases between the germline ends. The CDR3 nucleotides are TGCGCCAGCAGCCAAGGAGAGGGGGGGAGGGGGTCCAATCAGCCCCAGCATTTT. Translation: CASSQGEGGRGSNQPQHF.

The gene calls are TRBV29-1 and TRBJ1-1; the match to TRBD1 covers 8 bases. V shed 6 bases and J 6 bases; nucleotides not matched to a gene: 6. The CDR3 contains 12 residues. Germline assignment: CDR1 SQVTM and CDR2 ANQGSEA. The CDR3 here is CSVPDRVAEAFF. CDR3 sequence (DNA): TGCAGCGTCCCGGACAGGGTGGCTGAAGCTTTCTTT.

J is TRBJ1-1 and V is TRBV30; TRBD1 agrees at 11 bases. Germline V gene lookup returns CDR1 GTSNPN and CDR2 SVGIG (reference sequence). Trimming took 5 bases from V and 5 from J; bases not matched to a gene: 10. The CDR3 has 15 residues. CDR3 amino acids: CAWEPGQGVLTEAFF. CDR3 DNA: TGTGCCTGGGAACCGGGACAGGGGGTGTTGACTGAAGCTTTCTTT. Full variable domain (remainder filled in from reference TRBV30 and TRBJ1-1): SQTIHQWPATLVQPVGSPLSLECTVEGTSNPNLYWYRQAAGRGLQLLFYSVGIGQISSEVPQNLSASRPQDRQFILSSKKLLLSDSGFYLCAWEPGQGVLTEAFFGQGTRLTVV.

The chain combines TRBV4-1 with TRBJ1-5; D is perhaps TRBD1 (5 bases). The length of the CDR3 is 13 residues. Germline values: CDR1 MGHRA, CDR2 YSYEKL. The V end was cut by 0 bases, the J end by 9 bases, with 9 bases between. The CDR3 DNA sequence: TGCGCCAGCAGCCAAGACCTACAGGCGCCCCAGCATTTT. The encoded protein is CASSQDLQAPQHF.

The chain joins TRBV9 to TRBJ2-3, with no clear D. CDR3 size: 12 residues. Germline values: CDR1 SGDLS, CDR2 YYNGEE. The V end lost 4 bases, the J end lost 1 base, and 4 bases lay between the germline ends. This CDR3 is CASSPGTDTQYF. The CDR3 nucleotides are TGTGCCAGCAGCCCCGGCACAGATACGCAGTATTTT.

V gene TRBV7-2 combines with J gene TRBJ1-1, with D perhaps TRBD1 (5 bases). V shed 0 bases and J shed 3 bases, with 11 bases lying between them. Germline loops: CDR1 SGHTA, CDR2 FQGNSA. This CDR3 region has 15 residues. The CDR3 protein is CASSLAGGRDTEAFF. The CDR3, as DNA: TGTGCCAGCAGCTTAGCGGGCGGCAGGGACACTGAAGCTTTCTTT.